The 22 T cell receptor beta chains in this list originate from one sample, sequenced in a study of technical replicates of blood from four donors. Repertoires were generated with immunoSEQ multiplex PCR, while TCRdb's copy carries only in-frame clones and drops some. The data show some 31,000 clones, roughly nine tenths seen once. Source material: PBMCs. The origin of the receptors is a human donor in good health. Some clones in this sample may be carry-over from other donors' samples.

The chain carries TRBV7-8 and TRBJ2-7; 7 bases are shared with TRBD2. J gave up 3 bases and V 6 bases, and 5 bases lay outside the gene matches. The CDR3 contains 13 residues. Germline assignment: CDR1 SGHVS and CDR2 FQNEAQ. The CDR3 nucleotides read TGTGCCAGCAGGCGCGGGGGAGTCTACGAGCAGTACTTC. Translating gives CASRRGGVYEQYF.

This chain links TRBV10-3 with TRBJ1-1, with D tentatively TRBD1 (5 bases). Germline V lookup: CDR1 ENHRY, CDR2 SYGVKD. V dropped 7 bases and J dropped 1 base, with 16 bases sitting between them. CDR3 size: 15 residues. This CDR3 reads CAINTQLTGNTEAFF. In DNA form, the CDR3 reads TGTGCCATCAATACACAACTCACAGGGAACACTGAAGCTTTCTTT.

The rearrangement joins TRBV2 to TRBJ2-3; 13 nucleotides align to TRBD2. In germline, CDR1 is SNHLY, CDR2 FYNNEI. The CDR3 runs to 16 residues. Unmatched junction bases numbered 9, after V lost 7 bases and J lost 5 bases. CDR3 residues: CASKLGLAGAVDTQYF. CDR3 nucleotide sequence: TGTGCCAGCAAACTCGGACTAGCGGGAGCCGTAGATACGCAGTATTTT.

Here the CDR3 reads CASSGTGGNTIYF. Written as DNA, the CDR3 is TGTGCCAGTAGTGGGACAGGGGGAAACACCATATATTTT. This chain joins TRBV19 and TRBJ1-3; the match to TRBD1 covers 9 bases. The CDR3 sequence is 13 residues long. J gave up 4 bases and V 5 bases, and 0 bases lay outside the gene matches. CDR1 LNHDA and CDR2 SQIVND come from the germline V gene (reference sequence). The variable domain in full, completed from reference TRBV19 and TRBJ1-3, reads DGGITQSPKYLFRKEGQNVTLSCEQNLNHDAMYWYRQDPGQGLRLIYYSQIVNDFQKGDIAEGYSVSREKKESFPLTVTSAQKNPTAFYLCASSGTGGNTIYFGEGSWLTVV.

The rearrangement links TRBV10-3 to TRBJ2-7; possibly TRBD2 for D (6 bases). V gave up 0 bases and J gave up 2 bases, with 11 bases separating them. This CDR3 comprises 15 residues. Germline V CDR1 and CDR2: ENHRY, SYGVKD. CDR3 region: CAISESYGSAYEQYF. DNA of the CDR3: TGTGCCATCAGTGAGTCGTACGGGAGTGCCTACGAGCAGTACTTC.

The chain recombines TRBV7-3 with TRBJ2-5; tentatively, D is TRBD1 (5 bases). Germline V CDR1 and CDR2: SGHTA, FQGTGA. Trimming pared 2 bases from V and 0 bases from J, leaving 7 bases between. The CDR3 contains 14 residues. CDR3 amino acids: CASSLLGDQETQYF. The CDR3 nucleotides are TGTGCCAGCAGCTTATTAGGGGACCAAGAGACCCAGTACTTC.

V gene TRBV6-5 combines with J gene TRBJ2-6; D not resolved. The CDR3 has 13 residues. Between the trimmed V and J ends, which lost 0 bases and 10 bases, there was a span of 7 bases. The germline CDR1 and CDR2 sequences are MNHEY and SVGAGI. The CDR3 bases are TGTGCCAGCAGTTACTCGAGGTCGAACGTCCTGACTTTC. This sequence encodes CASSYSRSNVLTF.

V is TRBV7-9 and J is TRBJ1-2; D is undetermined. The CDR3 runs 15 residues. Trimming took 5 bases from V and 4 from J, leaving 17 bases between them. The germline CDR1 and CDR2 sequences are SEHNR and FQNEAQ (reference sequence). Here the CDR3 reads CASSEGHLTGYGYTF. CDR3 nucleotides: TGTGCCAGCAGCGAGGGCCACCTGACGGGCTATGGCTACACCTTC.

This chain connects TRBV10-3 to TRBJ2-7; possibly TRBD2 for D (6 bases). Trimming pared 4 bases from V and 3 bases from J, leaving 13 bases between. Germline V gene data show CDR1 as ENHRY and CDR2 as SYGVKD. The CDR3 runs 14 residues. The CDR3 sequence: CAISVAAGIYEQYF. As DNA, the CDR3 is TGTGCCATCAGTGTAGCTGCGGGGATCTACGAGCAGTACTTC.

V is TRBV27 and J is TRBJ2-1; 8 bases map to TRBD2. V lost 0 bases and J lost 9; bases outside the gene matches: 13. Germline CDR1 is MNHEY and CDR2 is SMNVEV (reference sequence). This CDR3 has 17 residues. CDR3: CASSLSRGLGGLTEQFF. CDR3 DNA sequence: TGTGCCAGCAGTTTATCGCGGGGACTAGGGGGGTTAACTGAGCAGTTCTTC.

The CDR3 coding sequence is TGCGCCAGCAGCCAAGATCAGGGGCAAACCTATGGCTACACCTTC. Translated: CASSQDQGQTYGYTF. The chain recombines TRBV4-3 with TRBJ1-2, with a possible D match to TRBD1 (6 bases). The germline V and J ends were trimmed by 0 bases and 4 bases, with 12 bases remaining between them. The CDR3 is 15 residues long. Germline V gene data show CDR1 as LGHNA and CDR2 as YSLEER.

The V call is TRBV11-2, the J call TRBJ2-2, with 7 bases identical to TRBD1. The V segment lost 6 bases and the J segment 1 base; nucleotides outside the gene matches: 2. CDR1 and CDR2 (germline): SGHAT, FQNNGV. This CDR3 spans 14 amino acids. CDR3 in amino acids: CASSRDRNTGELFF. Here the CDR3 DNA reads TGTGCCAGCAGTCGGGACAGGAACACCGGGGAGCTGTTTTTT.

The rearrangement links TRBV7-2 to TRBJ1-5; TRBD1 agrees at 7 bases. Germline loops: CDR1 SGHTA, CDR2 FQGNSA. The CDR3 has 14 residues. J gave up 4 bases and V 5 bases, and 5 bases lay outside the gene matches. CDR3 in amino acids: CASSSRDRNQPQHF. The CDR3 coding sequence is TGTGCCAGCAGCAGCCGGGACAGAAATCAGCCCCAGCATTTT. The entire variable domain, with the rest obtained from reference TRBV7-2 and TRBJ1-5, is as follows: GAGVSQSPSNKVTEKGKDVELRCDPISGHTALYWYRQSLGQGLEFLIYFQGNSAPDKSGLPSDRFSAERTGGSVSTLTIQRTQQEDSAVYLCASSSRDRNQPQHFGDGTRLSIL.

Sample share makes this clone medium-sized (0.01 to 0.1%). The chain uses TRBV4-2 and TRBJ2-7; D is unclear. V shed 1 base and J shed 0 bases, with 10 bases lying between them. The CDR3 extends over 15 amino acids. Germline values: CDR1 LGHNA, CDR2 YNFKEQ. The CDR3 protein is CASSQAPDSSYEQYF. The DNA for the CDR3 is TGTGCCAGCAGCCAAGCTCCAGATTCCTCCTACGAGCAGTACTTC.

V is TRBV4-2 and J is TRBJ2-3; TRBD2 matches at 9 bases. Germline V CDR1 and CDR2: LGHNA, YNFKEQ. CDR3 length: 16 amino acids. The V and J ends lost 0 bases and 1 base, in that order; junction bases with no gene match: 2. Written as DNA, the CDR3 is TGTGCCAGCAGCCAAGAGGCGGGGGGGGGCACAGATACGCAGTATTTT. It is translated as CASSQEAGGGTDTQYF.

This clone was observed a single time. This chain connects TRBV20-1 to TRBJ2-7; D is possibly TRBD2 (6 bases). CDR3 length: 11 amino acids. From germline, CDR1 is DFQATT and CDR2 SNEGSKA (reference sequence). V was pared by 3 bases and J by 4 bases, with 7 bases between. CDR3: CSASGGYEQYF. DNA for the CDR3: TGCAGTGCTAGCGGGGGTTACGAGCAGTACTTC.

The gene calls are TRBV7-3 and TRBJ2-5, with 7 positions matching TRBD2. This CDR3 is built from 15 residues. The J segment lost 1 base and the V segment lost 5 bases, leaving 7 bases of the junction unmatched. The germline V gene encodes CDR1 SGHTA and CDR2 FQGTGA. The CDR3 here is CASSRYGGSQETQYF. In DNA, the CDR3 is TGTGCCAGCAGCCGCTACGGGGGGAGCCAAGAGACCCAGTACTTC.

This sequence joins TRBV7-9 and TRBJ2-3, with D perhaps TRBD2 (6 bases). The CDR3 spans 14 residues. V was pared by 5 bases and J by 4 bases, with 13 bases between. Germline CDR1 SEHNR, CDR2 FQNEAQ (reference sequence). The CDR3 spells CASSPREFSDTQYF. The CDR3 DNA reads as TGTGCCAGCAGCCCCCGGGAGTTCTCAGATACGCAGTATTTT.

The chain joins TRBV30 to TRBJ1-2; D is uncertain. The CDR3 has 10 residues. The germline V gene encodes CDR1 GTSNPN and CDR2 SVGIG (reference sequence). The ends were cut back, 4 bases at V and 8 bases at J, with 8 bases in the middle. The CDR3 DNA reads TGTGCCTGGACTGGAGAAGGCTACACCTTC. This codes for CAWTGEGYTF.

V and J are TRBV7-3 and TRBJ2-3; 13 bases are shared with TRBD2. J lost 5 bases, V lost 2 bases, and 16 bases had no gene match. This CDR3 contains 20 residues. The germline V gene has CDR1 SGHTA and CDR2 FQGTGA. The CDR3 DNA reads as TGTGCCAGCAGCTTAGGAGGGCCGGGACTAGCGGGACCAAGGGGAGATACGCAGTATTTT. This gives the protein CASSLGGPGLAGPRGDTQYF.

Here the CDR3 DNA reads TGTGCCATCAGTGGGCTAGCGGGAGGGGGTGAGCAGTTCTTC. Protein: CAISGLAGGGEQFF. J is TRBJ2-1 and V is TRBV10-3; 12 bases are a match to TRBD2. This CDR3 spans 14 amino acids. Germline values: CDR1 ENHRY, CDR2 SYGVKD. The V segment lost 4 bases and the J segment 9 bases; nucleotides outside the gene matches: 4.

CDR3 DNA sequence: TGCGCCAGCAGCCACGGACTAGCGACGTACGAGCAGTACTTC. Translating gives CASSHGLATYEQYF. The rearrangement links TRBV4-1 to TRBJ2-7; 9 bases line up with TRBD2. Trimming cost V 3 bases and J 4 bases; bases outside gene matches: 4. Per germline, CDR1 MGHRA and CDR2 YSYEKL. The CDR3 contains 14 residues.